Listed below are T cell receptor beta chains from one sample, sequenced in a study of cytomegalovirus exposure and HLA in healthy donors. TCRdb keeps only in-frame clones here, not all; method: immunoSEQ multiplex PCR. Of under 150,000 clones listed, around 77% were seen once; the top ten hold about 2.2%. Sequencing was carried out using PBMCs. The receptors stem from a man between 25 and 39 years old in good health and CMV-seronegative. Each CDR3 is given with its conserved first and last residue.

TRBV28 CASRIQGVYGYTF
TRBV6-1 CARGDRAGNTIYF
TRBV30 CAWSVLWTSGRDNEQFF
TRBV2 CASRAMTSSNGELFF
TRBV7-2 CASSTRPGQLNEKLFF
TRBV29-1 CSGKTSDDGYTF
TRBV28 CASSRQGIHEQYF
TRBV4-2 CASSQDQTNLNTGELFF
TRBV7-2 CASSFGSRGYTF
TRBV19 CASSRGQVYTEAFF
TRBV7-9 CASRGGGGHDRKMFF
TRBV29-1 CSVERRLNTEAFF
TRBV6-6 CASINTVNTEAFF
TRBV6-6 CATGRGNTEAFF
TRBV4-2 CASSQDLQAAKPLHF
TRBV5-1 CASSYGLTKGEQYF
TRBV6-5 CASSYGYQALTYEQYF
TRBV5-8 CASSLKGSRGRGYTF
TRBV5-1 CASSSQGGSGNTIYF
TRBV5-1 CASSLATTTAEAFF
TRBV5-1 CASSITPGTLSYEQYF
TRBV28 CASSEDRVGFGAFF
TRBV2 CASSDSASTDTQYF
TRBV28 CASRLGGQATPYMVEQYF
TRBV6-5 CASSYSNRGTDGYTF
TRBV6-1 CASKARGYSNQPQHF
TRBV5-1 CASSFSSGVAKNIQYF
TRBV11-2 CASSLDRGHEQYF
TRBV4-1 CASSPRDTAYEQYF
TRBV19 CASSFRENTEAFF
TRBV9 CASSVRQGSTGELFF